Included here is one TCR beta chain sequence, with context. Caucasian adults living in Nashville, Tennessee, provided all samples. The source of the sample is a study of shared clonotypes between healthy human individuals. Turning to the study itself: Every donor yielded three CD4 naive, three CD4 memory, two CD8 naive and one CD8 memory plate.

Method: immunoSEQ multiplex PCR; TCRdb's copy keeps in-frame clones and lacks some. This table has around 690,000 clones, about 90% appearing once. V lost 5 bases, J lost 5 bases, and 10 bases stayed unmatched. The CDR3 consists of 16 residues. Germline CDR1 PRHDT, CDR2 FYEKMQ (reference sequence). Material for sequencing was memory CD8+ T cells from PBMCs. Indicated subset: CD45RO+ cells pooled with CCR7-negative TemRA cells. The source of this sequence is a young man in good health. Some clones in this sample may be carry-over from other donors' samples. V gene TRBV13 combines with J gene TRBJ2-2, with TRBD1 matching 8 bases. CDR3 sequence (DNA): TGTGCCAGCAGCCCACGGGGGACAGGTGTAACCGGGGAGCTGTTTTTT. As protein: CASSPRGTGVTGELFF. Supplemented by reference TRBV13 and TRBJ2-2, the full variable domain reads AAGVIQSPRHLIKEKRETATLKCYPIPRHDTVYWYQQGPGQDPQFLISFYEKMQSDKGSIPDRFSAQQFSDYHSELNMSSLELGDSALYFCASSPRGTGVTGELFFGEGSRLTVL.